This T cell receptor beta chain emerged from a study of T cell changes during pregnancy in multiple sclerosis. Here immunoSEQ multiplex PCR was the method, and the copy in TCRdb shows in-frame clones only, minus some. Of around 100,000 clones listed, almost 95% are singletons. V trimming: 6 bases; J trimming: 6 bases; junction bases outside the gene matches: 5. CDR3 size: 13 residues. Germline V lookup: CDR1 SGHRS, CDR2 YFSETQ. Sequencing was performed on peripheral blood, taken after pregnancy. The sequence was collected from a female donor with multiple sclerosis, enrolled in a pregnancy study. This chain joins TRBV5-1 and TRBJ1-2, with TRBD1 identical over 10 bases. CDR3 DNA sequence: TGCGCCAGCACCTTAGGACAGGGGGATGGCTACACCTTC. The encoded protein is CASTLGQGDGYTF.